This TCR beta chain was obtained from a study of blood T cells in healthy people across ages. The CDR3 covers 14 residues. The germline V gene has CDR1 MNHEY and CDR2 SMNVEV (reference sequence). Between the trimmed V and J ends, which lost 9 bases and 4 bases, there was a span of 19 bases. Primed by a sample-barcoded 5' primer and a J-beta primer mix, a second PCR proceeded for about 7 to 11 cycles. TCRdb re-analysed the 5' RACE reads in MiXCR, keeping a single row per CDR3 protein. Seen here are some 1.6 million distinct CDR3 sequences, 34% observed once, and the top ten hold roughly 10%. The source material was blood. This sequence joins TRBV27 and TRBJ2-7, with D maybe TRBD2 (5 bases). The TCR comes from a woman younger than 45 in good health. CDR3 sequence: CASSFAGLGYEQYF. CDR3 DNA sequence: TGTGCCAGTTCCTTCGCCGGACTGGGTTACGAGCAGTACTTC.